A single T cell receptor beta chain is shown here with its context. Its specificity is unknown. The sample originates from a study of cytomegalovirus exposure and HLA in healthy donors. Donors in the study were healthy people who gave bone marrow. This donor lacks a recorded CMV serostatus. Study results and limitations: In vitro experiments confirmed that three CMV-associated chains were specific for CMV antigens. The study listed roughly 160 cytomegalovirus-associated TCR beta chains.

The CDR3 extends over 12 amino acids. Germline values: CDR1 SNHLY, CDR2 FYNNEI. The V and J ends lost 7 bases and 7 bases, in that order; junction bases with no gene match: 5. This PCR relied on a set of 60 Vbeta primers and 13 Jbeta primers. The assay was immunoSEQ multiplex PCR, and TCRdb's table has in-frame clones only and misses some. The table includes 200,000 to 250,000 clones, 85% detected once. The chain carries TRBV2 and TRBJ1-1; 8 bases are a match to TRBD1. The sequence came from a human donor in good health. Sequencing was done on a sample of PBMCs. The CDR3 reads CASTLDRGEAFF. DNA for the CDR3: TGTGCCAGCACCCTCGACAGGGGTGAAGCTTTCTTT.